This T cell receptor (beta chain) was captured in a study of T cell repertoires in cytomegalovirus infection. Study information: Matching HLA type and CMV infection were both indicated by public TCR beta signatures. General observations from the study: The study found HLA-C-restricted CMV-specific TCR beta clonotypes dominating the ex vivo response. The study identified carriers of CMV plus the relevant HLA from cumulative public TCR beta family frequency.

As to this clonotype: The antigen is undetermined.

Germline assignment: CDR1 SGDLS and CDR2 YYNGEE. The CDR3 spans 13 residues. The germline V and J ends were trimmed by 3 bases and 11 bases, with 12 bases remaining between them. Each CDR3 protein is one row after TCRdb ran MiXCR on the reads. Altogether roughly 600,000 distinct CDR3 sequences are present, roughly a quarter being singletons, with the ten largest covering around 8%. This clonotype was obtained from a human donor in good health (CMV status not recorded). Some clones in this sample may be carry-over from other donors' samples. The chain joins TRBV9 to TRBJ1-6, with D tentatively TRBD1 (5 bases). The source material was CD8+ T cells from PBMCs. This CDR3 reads CASSAQDRPPLHF. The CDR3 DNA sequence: TGTGCCAGCAGCGCACAGGATCGGCCACCCCTCCACTTT.